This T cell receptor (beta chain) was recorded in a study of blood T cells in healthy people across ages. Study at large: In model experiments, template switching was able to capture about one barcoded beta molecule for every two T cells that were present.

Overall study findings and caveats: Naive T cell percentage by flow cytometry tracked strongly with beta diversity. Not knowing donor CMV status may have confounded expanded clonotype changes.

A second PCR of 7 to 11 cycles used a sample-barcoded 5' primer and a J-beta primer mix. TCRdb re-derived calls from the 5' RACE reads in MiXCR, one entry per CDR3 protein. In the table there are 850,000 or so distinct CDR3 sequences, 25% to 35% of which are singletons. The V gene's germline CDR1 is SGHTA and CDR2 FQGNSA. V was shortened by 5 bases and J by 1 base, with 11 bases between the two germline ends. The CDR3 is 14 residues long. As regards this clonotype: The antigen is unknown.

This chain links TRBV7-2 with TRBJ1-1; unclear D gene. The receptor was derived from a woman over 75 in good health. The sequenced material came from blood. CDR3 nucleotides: TGTGCCAGCAGCGCCACGCGGGCGAACACTGAAGCTTTCTTT. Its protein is CASSATRANTEAFF.